This T cell receptor beta chain comes out of a study of T cells in Graves' hyperthyroidism and ophthalmopathy. Only a few counts were recorded for this clonotype. This CDR3 spans 15 amino acids. The ends lost 3 bases at V and 5 bases at J; junction bases unmatched: 10. Germline values: CDR1 DFQATT, CDR2 SNEGSKA (reference sequence). Uncontrolled infection, other autoimmune disease, pregnancy or lactation led to exclusion. Researchers took RNA transcripts and amplified the TCR beta CDR3 regions from them. First-round RT-PCR targeting the TCR CDR3 was performed with the HTBI primer set. MiXCR, applied by TCRdb to the multiplex PCR reads, yields one record per CDR3 protein. The repertoire holds approximately 700,000 distinct CDR3 sequences, about 45% seen once, with 7% to 7.5% in the top ten.

The sequencing sample was made of peripheral blood or thyroid tissue (not recorded which). This receptor was identified in an adult man with Graves' disease, either hyperthyroidism or ophthalmopathy (not recorded which). This chain connects TRBV20-1 to TRBJ2-7; 10 nucleotides agree with TRBD1. The CDR3, as DNA: TGCAGTGCTAGCCCCAGGACAGGGGGAATCAACGAGCAGTACTTC. It is translated as CSASPRTGGINEQYF.